The text below deals with one T cell receptor (beta chain). The clone's antigen remains unknown. It has no much larger one-base neighbor in the sample; base qualities were not kept. TCR beta repertoires were profiled from peripheral blood of about a dozen young patients with multiple sclerosis to demonstrate the VDJtools post-analysis software. The multiple sclerosis patients were children and adolescents ranging in age from about 6 to 17 years. The data stem from a study of post-analysis software for immune sequencing data (dated by TCRdb to 2015 to 2017). About the study as a whole: Recorded disease courses included relapsing-remitting, secondary progressive and progressive-relapsing multiple sclerosis, with some patients lacking subtype annotation. The patient repertoires were set against about 12 previously published healthy control repertoires from donors whose ages ranged from roughly 6 to 26 years. A subset of samples was prepared in parallel using single-end sample barcoding, then pooled and co-amplified after Illumina adapter ligation.

Library method: PCR. For sequencing, an Illumina HiSeq 2500 was employed. Unique molecular identifiers were incorporated into TCR beta cDNA libraries to reduce PCR and sequencing biases. Per 1 to 10 million input T cells, approximately 500,000 cDNA molecules were obtained, such that each molecule approximated one T cell. Patient libraries were prepared and sequenced with the same protocol used for the earlier healthy control dataset. Within a given batch, samples were prepared together, multiplexed and sequenced on the same HiSeq lane. The study's own analysis went as follows. MIGEC handled the raw barcoded reads, throwing out single-read molecular identifier groups before consensus assembly and CDR3 extraction. Clonotype tables were post-analysed with VDJtools, and diversity was normalized by down-sampling all datasets to the smallest sample size. In repertoire overlap clustering, CDR3 amino acid sequences, but not nucleotide sequences, were matched to correct batch-related cross-sample contamination. In TCRdb, the public reads were trimmed at Q25 with fastp and aligned with MiXCR, with productive beta chains retained. Rows with a matching CDR3 protein are joined into one entry that keeps the most common DNA and genes. In this record, the V and J calls reflect TCRdb's handling and not the investigators' own analysis. The sample has about 810,000 distinct CDR3 sequences on record, approximately 53% of them singletons. The top ten constitute under 6% of the sample.

CDR1 and CDR2, per the germline V gene, are SGHRS and YFSETQ. After removal of 2 bases from V and 1 base from J, the junction retains 3 bases not matched to a gene. The CDR3 sequence holds 15 residues, the cysteine and phenylalanine included. The CDR3 DNA has 45 bases and is translated from base 1. Study-wide findings and limitations: Normalized Chao1 diversity was significantly lower in multiple sclerosis patients than controls, suggesting substantial peripheral T-cell clonal expansion. Significantly higher frequencies in patients than in controls were found for several TRBV segments, including TRBV5-6, TRBV5-1 and TRBV20-1. Strong co-clustering of samples prepared in the same batch was shown by direct clustering with F measure, prompting a batch-effect correction. The multiple sclerosis patient group was slightly younger than the control group.

Sequenced input: blood. Recombination connected TRBV5-1 to TRBJ2-1, with 7 bases in between that match TRBD1. This clonotype was obtained from a girl aged 10 to 17 with multiple sclerosis. The CDR3: CASSFQGQSYNEQFF. The sequence in DNA is TGCGCCAGCAGCTTTCAGGGACAGTCCTACAATGAGCAGTTCTTC.